The 28 T cell receptor beta chains in this list originate from one sample, sequenced in a study of blood T cell repertoires in COVID-19. Sequencing used immunoSEQ multiplex PCR; TCRdb keeps in-frame clones, though not all of them. The sample shows 3,000 to 4,000 clones, roughly nine tenths of them seen only once. Sequencing was carried out using peripheral blood. These TCRs come from a woman between 65 and 79 years old with active COVID-19.

This chain links TRBV7-3 with TRBJ1-1, with 8 positions matching TRBD1. CDR1 is SGHTA, CDR2 FQGTGA, per germline. The CDR3 is made up of 13 amino acids. Trimming took 5 bases from V and 4 from J; bases not matched to a gene: 3. This CDR3 reads CASSGRGLTEAFF. The CDR3 bases are TGTGCCAGCAGCGGCAGGGGGCTCACTGAAGCTTTCTTT.

The chain joins TRBV4-3 to TRBJ1-1; a possible D gene is TRBD1 (5 bases). The germline gives CDR1 LGHNA, CDR2 YSLEER. The CDR3 is 14 residues long. Trimming pared 3 bases from V and 6 bases from J, leaving 14 bases between. The CDR3: CASSHPGGVAEAFF. CDR3 DNA: TGCGCCAGCAGCCACCCTGGAGGGGTCGCTGAAGCTTTCTTT.

V is TRBV5-6 and J is TRBJ1-6, with TRBD1 as a possible D gene (5 bases). V lost 4 bases to trimming and J lost 4 bases, with 18 bases between them. Germline V gene lookup returns CDR1 SGHDT and CDR2 YYEEEE. The CDR3 runs to 17 residues. For the CDR3, the DNA is TGTGCCAGCAGCCAGACCGACAGATACCAATATAATTCACCCCTCCACTTT. Translating gives CASSQTDRYQYNSPLHF.

The genes are TRBV7-9 and TRBJ1-1; D unresolved. Trimming took off 1 base at V and 0 bases at J, with 3 bases between the two ends. The germline V gene has CDR1 SEHNR and CDR2 FQNEAQ (reference sequence). CDR3 length: 13 amino acids. CDR3 amino acids: CASSLDMNTEAFF. Here the CDR3 DNA reads TGTGCCAGCAGCTTAGACATGAACACTGAAGCTTTCTTT.

The rearrangement links TRBV2 to TRBJ1-4, with TRBD1 identical over 8 bases. Germline CDR1 is SNHLY and CDR2 is FYNNEI. The junction had 8 bases not matched to a gene; V was cut back by 5 bases and J by 6 bases. The CDR3 runs 15 residues. The CDR3 region has the DNA TGTGCCAGCAGTCGACGGACAGGGACAGATGAAAAACTGTTTTTT. Encoded protein: CASSRRTGTDEKLFF.

The chain recombines TRBV5-5 with TRBJ2-6; 7 bases are shared with TRBD2. This CDR3 contains 17 residues. In germline, CDR1 is SGHKS, CDR2 YYEKEE (reference sequence). V shed 4 bases and J 0 bases; nucleotides not matched to a gene: 7. Written as DNA, the CDR3 is TGTGCCAGCAGCCCAGCGGGACTTATCTCTGGGGCCAACGTCCTGACTTTC. The encoded protein is CASSPAGLISGANVLTF.

The rearrangement joins TRBV2 to TRBJ1-3; no clear D. The CDR3 runs to 12 residues. CDR1 and CDR2 (germline): SNHLY, FYNNEI. Trimming removed 7 bases from V and 9 bases from J, with 13 bases in between. CDR3: CASTRAGSTIYF. CDR3 nucleotide sequence: TGTGCCAGCACCCGGGCGGGATCCACCATATATTTT.

This chain links TRBV27 with TRBJ2-7; 8 bases map to TRBD2. V gave up 0 bases and J gave up 3 bases; unmatched junction bases: 4. This CDR3 region has 15 residues. Per the germline V gene, CDR1 is MNHEY and CDR2 is SMNVEV (reference sequence). As DNA, the CDR3 is TGTGCCAGCAGTTTATCGGCGGGGGGAGGCTACGAGCAGTACTTC. Translating it yields CASSLSAGGGYEQYF.

The chain links TRBV7-9 to TRBJ1-2; D perhaps matches TRBD1 (6 bases). Per germline, CDR1 SEHNR and CDR2 FQNEAQ (reference sequence). There are 13 residues in the CDR3. V was shortened by 4 bases and J by 8 bases, with 14 bases between the two germline ends. CDR3 sequence reads: CASSSYGQSGYTF. DNA of the CDR3: TGTGCCAGCAGCTCCTACGGACAGAGCGGCTACACCTTC.

V gene TRBV3-1 (or the pseudogene TRBV3-2) combines with J gene TRBJ2-7; no clear D gene. The CDR3 is made up of 16 amino acids. V was shortened by 3 bases and J by 4 bases, with 19 bases between the two germline ends. From germline, CDR1 is LGHDT and CDR2 YNNKEL (reference sequence). The DNA for the CDR3 is TGTGCCAGCAGCCATTCCGCGAGGCTCACCAAATACGAGCAGTACTTC. It specifies CASSHSARLTKYEQYF.

This clone is a singleton in its sample. The chain recombines TRBV19 with TRBJ2-7; 8 nucleotides agree with TRBD2. J gave up 4 bases and V 2 bases, and 4 bases lay outside the gene matches. This CDR3 has 14 amino acids. Germline values: CDR1 LNHDA, CDR2 SQIVND (reference sequence). The CDR3 DNA follows: TGTGCCAGTAGTATATTCGGGGGGGCTTACGAGCAGTACTTC. Residues: CASSIFGGAYEQYF.

The J gene is TRBJ2-5, the V gene TRBV5-5; 11 bases map to TRBD2. Germline V CDR1 and CDR2: SGHKS, YYEKEE (reference sequence). V lost 0 bases, J lost 5 bases, and 6 bases stayed unmatched. The CDR3 sequence is 16 residues long. CDR3 amino acids: CASSLAGLAGGETQYF. DNA for the CDR3: TGTGCCAGCAGCTTGGCCGGACTAGCGGGCGGGGAGACCCAGTACTTC.

This chain links TRBV2 with TRBJ1-4, with 7 bases that match TRBD1. This CDR3 spans 11 amino acids. Looked up from germline, CDR1 is SNHLY and CDR2 is FYNNEI. After removal of 10 bases from V and 6 bases from J, the junction contained 2 bases not matched to a gene. The CDR3 protein is CATGQDEKLFF. The CDR3 DNA sequence: TGTGCCACCGGACAGGATGAAAAACTGTTTTTT.

This clone came up once. The chain joins TRBV5-1 to TRBJ2-5, with a weak D call TRBD1 (6 bases). Trimming stripped 4 bases from V and 5 bases from J, with 15 bases between. Per germline, CDR1 SGHRS and CDR2 YFSETQ. The length of the CDR3 is 14 residues. For the CDR3, the DNA is TGCGCCAGCAGCCCCTGGATGGGGGCGGAGACCCAGTACTTC. Encoded protein: CASSPWMGAETQYF.

This chain links TRBV15 with TRBJ2-7; D remains ambiguous. The CDR3 is 13 amino acids. Germline lookup yields CDR1 LNHNV and CDR2 YYDKDF (reference sequence). V dropped 0 bases and J dropped 5 bases, with 8 bases sitting between them. The CDR3 sequence is CATSRDLQDEQYF. CDR3 DNA: TGTGCCACCAGCAGAGATCTTCAGGACGAGCAGTACTTC.

V and J are TRBV4-1 and TRBJ2-3; TRBD2 matches at 9 bases. In germline, CDR1 is MGHRA, CDR2 YSYEKL. J lost 6 bases, V lost 1 base, and 14 bases had no gene match. The CDR3 is 18 residues long. This CDR3 is CASSQVPPRAGGLDTQYF. The CDR3 nucleotides are TGCGCCAGCAGCCAAGTCCCTCCCCGTGCGGGGGGGCTGGATACGCAGTATTTT.

The CDR3 protein is CATSRDLSGGAVNEQFF. The CDR3 DNA sequence: TGTGCCACCAGCAGAGATCTTAGCGGGGGGGCCGTGAATGAGCAGTTCTTC. The chain joins TRBV15 to TRBJ2-1; 11 nucleotides match TRBD2. This CDR3 contains 17 residues. Germline V gene sequence: CDR1 LNHNV, CDR2 YYDKDF (reference sequence). V lost 0 bases, J lost 7 bases, and 8 bases stayed unmatched.

The rearrangement uses TRBV12-5 and TRBJ1-3; weak D call: TRBD1 (5 bases). V lost 5 bases and J 0 bases, leaving 8 bases between the germline ends. Germline CDR1 reads LGHNT; CDR2 reads FRNRAP. The CDR3 runs 14 residues. CDR3 sequence: CASGLGVSGNTIYF. The CDR3 DNA follows: TGTGCTAGTGGTCTAGGGGTCTCTGGAAACACCATATATTTT.

The rearrangement links TRBV2 to TRBJ2-3; D may be TRBD2 (6 bases). CDR3 size: 14 residues. Per the germline V gene, CDR1 is SNHLY and CDR2 is FYNNEI. V lost 8 bases, J lost 0 bases, and 12 bases lay in between. DNA of the CDR3: TGTGCCAGCGGCCGACTAGTCAGCACAGATACGCAGTATTTT. It specifies CASGRLVSTDTQYF.

This clone was seen only once. The J gene is TRBJ2-7, the V gene TRBV27, with 12 nucleotides matching TRBD1. Germline V gene sequence: CDR1 MNHEY, CDR2 SMNVEV (reference sequence). The length of the CDR3 is 17 residues. The V segment lost 1 base and the J segment 5 bases; nucleotides outside the gene matches: 9. The DNA of the CDR3 is TGTGCCAGCAGTTTATACTGGGGGACAGGGGGCTTTCACGAGCAGTACTTC. Protein: CASSLYWGTGGFHEQYF.

The chain has TRBV5-6 and TRBJ2-5; 8 bases line up with TRBD2. The CDR3 sequence is 16 residues long. Per germline, CDR1 SGHDT and CDR2 YYEEEE. Trimming cost V 0 bases and J 5 bases; bases outside gene matches: 9. CDR3 nucleotides: TGTGCCAGCAGCTTGGATACCGGGGGGGCCTGGGAGACCCAGTACTTC. It specifies CASSLDTGGAWETQYF. The entire variable domain, with the rest obtained from reference TRBV5-6 and TRBJ2-5, is as follows: DAGVTQSPTHLIKTRGQQVTLRCSPKSGHDTVSWYQQALGQGPQFIFQYYEEEERQRGNFPDRFSGHQFPNYSSELNVNALLLGDSALYLCASSLDTGGAWETQYFGPGTRLLVL.

V usage is TRBV2 and J usage is TRBJ2-5; 10 bases are a match to TRBD2. The ends lost 7 bases at V and 5 bases at J; junction bases unmatched: 10. CDR1 is SNHLY, CDR2 FYNNEI, per germline. The CDR3 runs to 15 residues. Written as DNA, the CDR3 is TGTGCCAGCAAGACGCAGCGGGGGGGCCAGGAGACCCAGTACTTC. Residues: CASKTQRGGQETQYF.

V is TRBV25-1 and J is TRBJ2-5, with 8 bases aligning to TRBD2. After removal of 4 bases from V and 1 base from J, the junction contained 2 bases not matched to a gene. The V gene's germline CDR1 is MGHDK and CDR2 SYGVNS. The CDR3 consists of 14 residues. The CDR3, as DNA: TGTGCCAGCAGTGCCGCGGGGGGCCAAGAGACCCAGTACTTC. This sequence encodes CASSAAGGQETQYF.

The rearrangement joins TRBV9 to TRBJ1-3; D possibly corresponds to TRBD1 (6 bases). V was trimmed by 2 bases and J by 0 bases, leaving 15 bases between them. The CDR3 is made up of 17 amino acids. Germline lookup yields CDR1 SGDLS and CDR2 YYNGEE. The CDR3 DNA sequence: TGTGCCAGCAGCGTCGGGACACCAACCTTCTCTGGAAACACCATATATTTT. The encoded protein is CASSVGTPTFSGNTIYF.

In DNA form, the CDR3 reads TGTGCCAGCTCACCACCTAGAGACCCGCGGGGCGAGACCCAGTACTTC. Protein sequence: CASSPPRDPRGETQYF. This rearrangement joins TRBV18 to TRBJ2-5; D may be TRBD2 (6 bases). Trimming took off 0 bases at V and 5 bases at J, with 16 bases between the two ends. The CDR3 has 16 amino acids. CDR1 KGHSH and CDR2 LQKENI come from the germline V gene.

This rearrangement joins TRBV15 to TRBJ2-5; 7 bases fit TRBD1. The V segment lost 4 bases and the J segment 3 bases; nucleotides outside the gene matches: 5. CDR3 length: 14 amino acids. The V gene's germline CDR1 is LNHNV and CDR2 YYDKDF (reference sequence). The DNA of the CDR3 is TGTGCCACCAGCATTACCGGGACAGAAGAGACCCAGTACTTC. Translated, it gives CATSITGTEETQYF.

The chain carries TRBV2 and TRBJ2-7, with D possibly matching TRBD2 (6 bases). Germline CDR1 reads SNHLY; CDR2 reads FYNNEI. The CDR3 extends over 11 amino acids. Trimming shortened V by 3 bases and J by 10 bases, and 10 bases separated the two germline ends. The CDR3 region has the DNA TGTGCCAGCAGTGAGAAGGGGACTCAGTACTTC. Residues: CASSEKGTQYF.

In this sample, this clone turned up once. This chain uses TRBV5-4 with TRBJ2-5; D is possibly TRBD1 (6 bases). The CDR3 is 15 amino acids. Germline CDR1 reads SGHNT; CDR2 reads YYREEE (reference sequence). Trimming pared 0 bases from V and 2 bases from J, leaving 11 bases between. The CDR3 reads CASSLALGQQETQYF. CDR3 DNA: TGTGCCAGCAGCTTGGCGCTCGGACAGCAAGAGACCCAGTACTTC. Full variable domain (missing parts from reference TRBV5-4 and TRBJ2-5): ETGVTQSPTHLIKTRGQQVTLRCSSQSGHNTVSWYQQALGQGPQFIFQYYREEENGRGNFPPRFSGLQFPNYSSELNVNALELDDSALYLCASSLALGQQETQYFGPGTRLLVL.